The present entry profiles one T cell receptor beta chain with its context. No antigen is known for it. V dropped 3 bases and J dropped 2 bases, with 16 bases sitting between them. The CDR3 loop spans 15 amino acids. Germline lookup yields CDR1 SQVTM and CDR2 ANQGSEA. Clones were sequenced by immunoSEQ multiplex PCR, and TCRdb holds only the in-frame ones, with some missing. The data contain around 91,000 clones, almost 90% of them singletons. This specimen comes from a study of radiotherapy plus CTLA-4 blockade in lung cancer. Study summary: Patients showed objective responses in about 20% of cases, and disease control was achieved by approximately 33%.

Study findings and constraints: The best prediction of response reportedly came from early blood T cell clone dynamics, with interferon-beta. Some TCR clones had been derived from tumors. These clones expanded in peripheral blood after radiotherapy plus ipilimumab.

The clonotype was recovered from a human donor with non-small cell lung cancer that progressed on radiotherapy plus ipilimumab. Sample: peripheral blood, taken from a patient treated with radiotherapy plus ipilimumab. This chain links TRBV29-1 with TRBJ1-1; tentatively, D is TRBD1 (6 bases). The CDR3 bases are TGCAGCGTTGATTACAGGGAGCGAAAAAACACTGAAGCTTTCTTT. Protein product: CSVDYRERKNTEAFF.